This T cell receptor (beta chain) originates from a study of radiotherapy plus CTLA-4 blockade in lung cancer. Study in general: 18% of patients responded objectively, and approximately 33% achieved disease control. Study-level points and caveats: Expansion of tumor-derived TCR clones was observed in blood after radiotherapy plus ipilimumab.

As concerns this clone: The target antigen is unknown.

Germline V gene lookup returns CDR1 MNHNS and CDR2 SASEGT. This CDR3 spans 16 amino acids. Trimming shortened V by 2 bases and J by 7 bases, and 15 bases separated the two germline ends. The protocol was immunoSEQ multiplex PCR, while the TCRdb copy is restricted to in-frame clones and leaves out a portion. This table has some 80,000 clones, 78% appearing once. The receptor was isolated from a human donor with non-small cell lung cancer whose response to radiotherapy plus ipilimumab could not be evaluated. Some clones in this sample may be carry-over from other donors' samples. The chain recombines TRBV6-1 with TRBJ1-6; D call uncertain. Here the sequenced sample was peripheral blood, taken from a patient treated with radiotherapy plus ipilimumab. The CDR3 spells CASSELANVGNSPLHF. CDR3 in DNA: TGTGCCAGCAGTGAACTGGCGAACGTCGGGAATTCACCCCTCCACTTT.